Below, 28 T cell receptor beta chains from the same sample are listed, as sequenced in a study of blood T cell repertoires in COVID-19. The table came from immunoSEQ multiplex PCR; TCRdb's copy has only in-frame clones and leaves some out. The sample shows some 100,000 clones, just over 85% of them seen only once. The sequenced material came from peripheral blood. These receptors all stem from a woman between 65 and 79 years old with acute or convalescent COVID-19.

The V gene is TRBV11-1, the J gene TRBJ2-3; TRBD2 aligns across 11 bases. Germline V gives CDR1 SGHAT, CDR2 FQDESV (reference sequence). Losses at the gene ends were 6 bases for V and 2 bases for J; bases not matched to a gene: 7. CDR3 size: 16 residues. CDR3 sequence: CASRRTSGGNTDTQYF. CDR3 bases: TGTGCCAGCAGAAGAACTAGCGGGGGAAACACAGATACGCAGTATTTT.

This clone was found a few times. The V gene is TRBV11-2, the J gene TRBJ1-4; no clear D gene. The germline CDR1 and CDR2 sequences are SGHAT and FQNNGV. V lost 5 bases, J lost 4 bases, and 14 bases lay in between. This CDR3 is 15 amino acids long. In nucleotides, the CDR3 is TGTGCCAGCAGCCCTAGGCGGGCTGGTAATGAAAAACTGTTTTTT. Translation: CASSPRRAGNEKLFF.

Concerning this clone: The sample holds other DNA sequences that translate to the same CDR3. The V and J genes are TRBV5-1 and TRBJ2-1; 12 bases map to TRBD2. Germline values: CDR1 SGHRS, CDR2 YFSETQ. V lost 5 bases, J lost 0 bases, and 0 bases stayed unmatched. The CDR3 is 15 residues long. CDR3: CASRTSGSSYNEQFF. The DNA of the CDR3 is TGCGCCAGCAGGACTAGCGGGAGCTCCTACAATGAGCAGTTCTTC.

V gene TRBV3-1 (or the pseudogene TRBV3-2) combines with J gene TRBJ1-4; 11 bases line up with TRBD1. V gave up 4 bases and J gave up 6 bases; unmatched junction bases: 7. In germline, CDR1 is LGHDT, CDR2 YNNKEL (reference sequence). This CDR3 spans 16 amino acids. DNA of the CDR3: TGTGCCAGCAGCCCCCATCCGGGACAGGGGGATGAAAAACTGTTTTTT. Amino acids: CASSPHPGQGDEKLFF.

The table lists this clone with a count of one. CDR3 coding DNA: TGTGCCAGCAACGGACAGGGTCCATCCTACGAGCAGTACTTC. Residues: CASNGQGPSYEQYF. The rearrangement joins TRBV11-2 to TRBJ2-7; TRBD1 aligns across 8 bases. The germline gives CDR1 SGHAT, CDR2 FQNNGV. J lost 1 base, V lost 7 bases, and 6 bases had no gene match. This CDR3 spans 14 amino acids. The full variable domain, rest sourced from reference TRBV11-2 and TRBJ2-7, is EAGVAQSPRYKIIEKRQSVAFWCNPISGHATLYWYQQILGQGPKLLIQFQNNGVVDDSQLPKDRFSAERLKGVDSTLKIQPAKLEDSAVYLCASNGQGPSYEQYFGPGTRLTVT.

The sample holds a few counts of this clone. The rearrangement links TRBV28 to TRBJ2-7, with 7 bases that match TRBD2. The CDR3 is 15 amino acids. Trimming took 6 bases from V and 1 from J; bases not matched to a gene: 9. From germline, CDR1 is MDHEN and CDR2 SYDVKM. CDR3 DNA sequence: TGTGCCAGCAGCCAGACTAGCTCCCCTTCCTACGAGCAGTACTTC. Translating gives CASSQTSSPSYEQYF.

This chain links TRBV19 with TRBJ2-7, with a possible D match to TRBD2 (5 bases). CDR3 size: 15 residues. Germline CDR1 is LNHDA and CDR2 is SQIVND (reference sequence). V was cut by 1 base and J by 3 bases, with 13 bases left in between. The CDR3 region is CASSIVASSNYEQYF. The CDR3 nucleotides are TGTGCCAGTAGTATAGTGGCTAGCTCAAACTACGAGCAGTACTTC.

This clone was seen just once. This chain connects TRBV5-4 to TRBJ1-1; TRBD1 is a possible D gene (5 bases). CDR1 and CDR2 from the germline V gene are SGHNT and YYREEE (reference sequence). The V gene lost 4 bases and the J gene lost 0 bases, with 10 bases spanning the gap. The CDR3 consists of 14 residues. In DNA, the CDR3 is TGTGCCAGCAGCGGGGGGGGTATGAACACTGAAGCTTTCTTT. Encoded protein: CASSGGGMNTEAFF.

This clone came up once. The CDR3 protein is CASSEALRGRWEQYF. The CDR3 coding sequence is TGTGCCAGCAGTGAAGCGCTGAGGGGGCGTTGGGAGCAGTACTTC. The V and J genes are TRBV2 and TRBJ2-7; TRBD1 matches 7 bases. Unmatched junction bases numbered 9, after V lost 0 bases and J lost 7 bases. Germline V lookup: CDR1 SNHLY, CDR2 FYNNEI. The CDR3 totals 15 residues.

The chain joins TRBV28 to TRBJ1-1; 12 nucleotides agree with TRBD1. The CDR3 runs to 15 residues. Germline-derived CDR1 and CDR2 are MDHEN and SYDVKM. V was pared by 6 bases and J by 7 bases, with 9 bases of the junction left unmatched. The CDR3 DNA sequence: TGTGCCAGCAGGTCCGGGACAGGGGGCTCTCGTGAAGCTTTCTTT. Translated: CASRSGTGGSREAFF.

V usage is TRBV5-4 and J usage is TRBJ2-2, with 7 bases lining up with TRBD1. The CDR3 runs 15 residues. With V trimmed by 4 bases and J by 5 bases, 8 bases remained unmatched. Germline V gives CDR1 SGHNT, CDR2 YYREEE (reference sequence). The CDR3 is CASSEDRRRTGELFF. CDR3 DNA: TGTGCCAGCAGCGAGGACAGGCGAAGGACCGGGGAGCTGTTTTTT.

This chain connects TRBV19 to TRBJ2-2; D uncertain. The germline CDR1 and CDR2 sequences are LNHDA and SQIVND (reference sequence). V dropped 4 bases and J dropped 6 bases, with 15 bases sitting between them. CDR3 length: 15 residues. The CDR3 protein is CASSTQTLSAGELFF. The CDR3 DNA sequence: TGTGCCAGTAGTACGCAGACTCTTTCGGCCGGGGAGCTGTTTTTT.

The CDR3 loop is CASSFAGVSYEQYF. The CDR3 bases are TGCGCCAGCAGCTTCGCGGGAGTTTCCTACGAGCAGTACTTC. The V and J genes are TRBV5-1 and TRBJ2-7, with 7 bases aligning to TRBD2. The CDR3 is 14 amino acids. Germline assignment: CDR1 SGHRS and CDR2 YFSETQ. Trimming cost V 2 bases and J 1 base; bases outside gene matches: 3.

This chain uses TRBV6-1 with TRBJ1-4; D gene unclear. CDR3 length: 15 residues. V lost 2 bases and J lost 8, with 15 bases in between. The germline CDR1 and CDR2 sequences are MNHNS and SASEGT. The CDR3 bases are TGTGCCAGCAGTGAAAAGAGGACTGTAGTCGAAAAACTGTTTTTT. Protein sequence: CASSEKRTVVEKLFF.

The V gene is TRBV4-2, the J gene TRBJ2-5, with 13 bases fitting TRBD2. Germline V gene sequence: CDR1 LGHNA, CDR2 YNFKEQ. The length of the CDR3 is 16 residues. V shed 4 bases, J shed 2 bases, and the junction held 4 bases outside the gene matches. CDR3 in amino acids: CASSPGTSGVQETQYF. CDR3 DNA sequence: TGTGCCAGCAGCCCCGGGACTAGCGGGGTGCAAGAGACCCAGTACTTC.

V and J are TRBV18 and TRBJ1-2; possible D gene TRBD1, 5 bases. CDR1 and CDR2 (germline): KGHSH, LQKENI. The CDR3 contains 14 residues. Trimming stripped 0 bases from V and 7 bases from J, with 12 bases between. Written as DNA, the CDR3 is TGTGCCAGCTCACCACCGGGCAGGGCATCTGGCTACACCTTC. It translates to CASSPPGRASGYTF.

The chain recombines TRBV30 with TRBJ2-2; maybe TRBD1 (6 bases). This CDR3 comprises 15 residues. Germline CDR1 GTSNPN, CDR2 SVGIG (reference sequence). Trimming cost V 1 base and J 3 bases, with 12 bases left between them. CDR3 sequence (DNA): TGTGCCTGGAGTGGCCGCACAGGGTACACCGGGGAGCTGTTTTTT. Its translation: CAWSGRTGYTGELFF.

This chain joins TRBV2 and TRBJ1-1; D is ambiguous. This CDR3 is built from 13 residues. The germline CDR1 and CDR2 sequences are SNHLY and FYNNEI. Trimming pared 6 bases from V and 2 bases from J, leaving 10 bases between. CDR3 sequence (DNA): TGTGCCAGCAGGATCCAGATTAACACTGAAGCTTTCTTT. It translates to CASRIQINTEAFF.

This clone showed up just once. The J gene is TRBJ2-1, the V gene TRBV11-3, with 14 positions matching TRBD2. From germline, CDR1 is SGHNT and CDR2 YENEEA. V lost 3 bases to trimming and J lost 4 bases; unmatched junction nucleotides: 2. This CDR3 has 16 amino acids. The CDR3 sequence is CASSLTSGRGYNEQFF. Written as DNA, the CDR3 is TGTGCCAGCAGCTTGACTAGCGGGAGGGGATACAATGAGCAGTTCTTC.

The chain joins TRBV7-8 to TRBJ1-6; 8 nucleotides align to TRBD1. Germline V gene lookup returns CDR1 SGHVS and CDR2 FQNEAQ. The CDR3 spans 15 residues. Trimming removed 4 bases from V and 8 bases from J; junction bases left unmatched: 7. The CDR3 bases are TGTGCCAGCAGCTCAAGACAGGGGACGGATTCACCCCTCCACTTT. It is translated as CASSSRQGTDSPLHF.

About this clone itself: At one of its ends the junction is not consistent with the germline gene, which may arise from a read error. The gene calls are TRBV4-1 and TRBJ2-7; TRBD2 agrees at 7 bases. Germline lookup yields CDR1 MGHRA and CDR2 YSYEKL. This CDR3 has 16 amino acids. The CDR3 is CASTQERSGNFYEQYF. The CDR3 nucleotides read TGCGCCAGCACCCAAGAAAGGAGCGGGAATTTCTACGAGCAGTACTTC.

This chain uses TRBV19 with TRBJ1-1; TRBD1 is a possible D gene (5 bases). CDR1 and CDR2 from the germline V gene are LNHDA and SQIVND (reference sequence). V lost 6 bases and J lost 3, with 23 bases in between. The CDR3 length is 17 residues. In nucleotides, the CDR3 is TGTGCCAGTAGGACAAATATGGGGCTACTTACATACACTGAAGCTTTCTTT. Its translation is CASRTNMGLLTYTEAFF. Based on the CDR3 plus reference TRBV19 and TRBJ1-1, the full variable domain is DGGITQSPKYLFRKEGQNVTLSCEQNLNHDAMYWYRQDPGQGLRLIYYSQIVNDFQKGDIAEGYSVSREKKESFPLTVTSAQKNPTAFYLCASRTNMGLLTYTEAFFGQGTRLTVV.

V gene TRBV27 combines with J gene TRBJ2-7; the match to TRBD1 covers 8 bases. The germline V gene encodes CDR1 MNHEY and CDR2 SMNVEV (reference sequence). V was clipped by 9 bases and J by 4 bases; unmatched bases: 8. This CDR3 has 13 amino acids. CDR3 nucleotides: TGTGCCAGTTCAGGGGGCGTCGAATACGAGCAGTACTTC. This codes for CASSGGVEYEQYF.

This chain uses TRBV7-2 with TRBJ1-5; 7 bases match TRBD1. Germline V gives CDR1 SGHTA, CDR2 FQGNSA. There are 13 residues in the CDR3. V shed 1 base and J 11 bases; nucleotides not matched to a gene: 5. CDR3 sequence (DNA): TGTGCCAGCAGCTTAGGAGACAGGGTAGCCCAGCATTTT. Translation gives CASSLGDRVAQHF.

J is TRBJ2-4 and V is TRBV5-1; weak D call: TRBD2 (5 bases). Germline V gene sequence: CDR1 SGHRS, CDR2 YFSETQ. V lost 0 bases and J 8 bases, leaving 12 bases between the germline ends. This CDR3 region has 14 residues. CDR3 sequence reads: CASSLDHPGDIQYF. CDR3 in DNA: TGCGCCAGCAGCTTGGATCACCCCGGGGACATTCAGTACTTC.

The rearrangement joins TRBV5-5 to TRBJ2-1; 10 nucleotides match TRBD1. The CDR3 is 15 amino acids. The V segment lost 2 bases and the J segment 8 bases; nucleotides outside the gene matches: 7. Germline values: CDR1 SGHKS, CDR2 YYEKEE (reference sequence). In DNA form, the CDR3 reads TGTGCCAGCAGCTTACTGACAGGGGGCGATTATGAGCAGTTCTTC. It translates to CASSLLTGGDYEQFF.

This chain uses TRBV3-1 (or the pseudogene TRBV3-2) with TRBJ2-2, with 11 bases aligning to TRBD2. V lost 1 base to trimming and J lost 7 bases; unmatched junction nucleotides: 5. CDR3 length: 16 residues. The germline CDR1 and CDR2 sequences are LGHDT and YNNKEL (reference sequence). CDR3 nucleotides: TGTGCCAGCAGCCAAGTACTAGCGGGAGCTGGCGGGGAGCTGTTTTTT. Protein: CASSQVLAGAGGELFF.

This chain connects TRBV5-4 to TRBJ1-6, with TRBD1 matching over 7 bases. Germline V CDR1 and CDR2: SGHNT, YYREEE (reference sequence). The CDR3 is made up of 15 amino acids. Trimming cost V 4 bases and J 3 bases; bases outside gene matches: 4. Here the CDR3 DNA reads TGTGCCAGCAGCCCCGGACAGGACTATAATTCACCCCTCCACTTT. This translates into CASSPGQDYNSPLHF.